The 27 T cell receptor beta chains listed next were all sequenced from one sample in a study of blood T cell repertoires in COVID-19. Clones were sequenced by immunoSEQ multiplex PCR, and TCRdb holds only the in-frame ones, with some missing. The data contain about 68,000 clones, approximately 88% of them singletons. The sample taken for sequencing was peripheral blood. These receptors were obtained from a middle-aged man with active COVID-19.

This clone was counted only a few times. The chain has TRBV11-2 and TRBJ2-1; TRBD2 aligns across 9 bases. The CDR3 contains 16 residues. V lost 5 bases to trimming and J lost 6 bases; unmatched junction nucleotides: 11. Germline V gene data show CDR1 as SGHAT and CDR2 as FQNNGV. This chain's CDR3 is CASSPFPGLAPNEQFF. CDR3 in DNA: TGTGCCAGCAGCCCTTTCCCGGGACTAGCTCCCAATGAGCAGTTCTTC.

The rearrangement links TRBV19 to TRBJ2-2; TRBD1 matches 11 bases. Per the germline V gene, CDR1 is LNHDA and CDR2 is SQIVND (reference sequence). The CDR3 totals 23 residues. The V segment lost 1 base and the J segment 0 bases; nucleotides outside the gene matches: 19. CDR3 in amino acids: CASSIGPGQGDAFLFANTGELFF. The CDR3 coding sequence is TGTGCCAGTAGTATAGGTCCGGGACAGGGGGACGCATTTCTATTCGCGAACACCGGGGAGCTGTTTTTT.

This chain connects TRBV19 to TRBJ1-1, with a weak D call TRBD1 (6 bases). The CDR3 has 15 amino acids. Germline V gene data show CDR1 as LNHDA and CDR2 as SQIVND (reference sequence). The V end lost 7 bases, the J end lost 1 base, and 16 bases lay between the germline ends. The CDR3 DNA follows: TGTGCCAGTATTCCGGACAGCCTGGGGAACACTGAAGCTTTCTTT. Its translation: CASIPDSLGNTEAFF.

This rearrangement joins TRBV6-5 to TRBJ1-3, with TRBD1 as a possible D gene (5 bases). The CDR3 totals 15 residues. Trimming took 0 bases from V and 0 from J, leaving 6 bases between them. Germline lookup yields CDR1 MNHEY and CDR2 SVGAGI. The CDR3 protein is CASSYSDSSGNTIYF. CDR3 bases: TGTGCCAGCAGTTACTCTGACAGCTCTGGAAACACCATATATTTT.

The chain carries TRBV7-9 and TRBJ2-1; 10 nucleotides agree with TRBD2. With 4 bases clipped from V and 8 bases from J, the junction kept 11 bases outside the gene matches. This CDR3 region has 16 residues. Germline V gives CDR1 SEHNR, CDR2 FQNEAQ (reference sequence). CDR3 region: CASSSAIAGGRDEQFF. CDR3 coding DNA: TGTGCCAGCAGCTCAGCCATAGCGGGGGGCCGGGATGAGCAGTTCTTC.

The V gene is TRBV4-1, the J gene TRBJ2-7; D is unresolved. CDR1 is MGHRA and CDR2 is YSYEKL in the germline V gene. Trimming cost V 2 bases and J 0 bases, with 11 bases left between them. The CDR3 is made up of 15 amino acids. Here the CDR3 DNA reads TGCGCCAGCAGCCAATTGAACTTCCACTCCTACGAGCAGTACTTC. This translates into CASSQLNFHSYEQYF.

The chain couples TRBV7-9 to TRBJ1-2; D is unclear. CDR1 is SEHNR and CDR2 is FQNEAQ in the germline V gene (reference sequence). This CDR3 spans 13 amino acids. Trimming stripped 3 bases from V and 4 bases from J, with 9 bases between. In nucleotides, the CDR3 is TGTGCCAGCAGCTTGGGCGTAATCTATGGCTACACCTTC. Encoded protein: CASSLGVIYGYTF.

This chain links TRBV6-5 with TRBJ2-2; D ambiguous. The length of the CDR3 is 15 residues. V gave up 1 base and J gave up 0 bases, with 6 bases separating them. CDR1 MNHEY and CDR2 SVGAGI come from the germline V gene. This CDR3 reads CASSYYGPNTGELFF. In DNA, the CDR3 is TGTGCCAGCAGTTACTATGGGCCGAACACCGGGGAGCTGTTTTTT.

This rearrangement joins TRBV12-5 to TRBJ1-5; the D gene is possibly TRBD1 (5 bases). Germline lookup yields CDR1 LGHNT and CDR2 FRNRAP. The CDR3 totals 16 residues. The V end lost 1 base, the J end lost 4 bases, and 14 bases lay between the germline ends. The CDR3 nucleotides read TGTGCTAGTGGTTTGGAGGGTGACCGGGGGAATCAGCCCCAGCATTTT. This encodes CASGLEGDRGNQPQHF. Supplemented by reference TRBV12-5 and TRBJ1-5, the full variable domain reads DARVTQTPRHKVTEMGQEVTMRCQPILGHNTVFWYRQTMMQGLELLAYFRNRAPLDDSGMPKDRFSAEMPDATLATLKIQPSEPRDSAVYFCASGLEGDRGNQPQHFGDGTRLSIL.

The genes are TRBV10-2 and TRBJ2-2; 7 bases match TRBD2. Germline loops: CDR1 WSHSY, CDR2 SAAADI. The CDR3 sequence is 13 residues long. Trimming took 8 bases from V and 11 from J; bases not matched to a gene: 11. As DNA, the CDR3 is TGCGCCAGCTCGAGGACTAGACTCCTCGAGCTGTTTTTT. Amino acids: CASSRTRLLELFF.

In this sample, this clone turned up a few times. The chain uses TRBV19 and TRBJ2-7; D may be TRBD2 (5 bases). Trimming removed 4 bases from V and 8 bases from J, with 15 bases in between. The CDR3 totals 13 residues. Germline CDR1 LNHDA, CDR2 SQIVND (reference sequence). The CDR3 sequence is CASSTGLAQKQYF. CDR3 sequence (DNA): TGTGCCAGTAGTACAGGACTTGCACAAAAGCAGTACTTC.

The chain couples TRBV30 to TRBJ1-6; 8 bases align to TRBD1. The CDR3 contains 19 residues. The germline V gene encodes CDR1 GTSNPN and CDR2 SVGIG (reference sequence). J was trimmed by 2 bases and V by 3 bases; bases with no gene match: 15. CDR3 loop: CAWREVLGQGGTYNSPLHF. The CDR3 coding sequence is TGTGCCTGGAGAGAAGTACTCGGACAGGGAGGGACCTATAATTCACCCCTCCACTTT.

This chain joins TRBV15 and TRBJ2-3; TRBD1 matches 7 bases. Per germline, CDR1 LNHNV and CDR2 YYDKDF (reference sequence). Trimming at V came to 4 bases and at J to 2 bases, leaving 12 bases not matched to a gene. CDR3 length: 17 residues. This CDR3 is CATSKATGAPPTDTQYF. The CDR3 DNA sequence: TGTGCCACCAGCAAGGCTACAGGGGCCCCCCCCACAGATACGCAGTATTTT.

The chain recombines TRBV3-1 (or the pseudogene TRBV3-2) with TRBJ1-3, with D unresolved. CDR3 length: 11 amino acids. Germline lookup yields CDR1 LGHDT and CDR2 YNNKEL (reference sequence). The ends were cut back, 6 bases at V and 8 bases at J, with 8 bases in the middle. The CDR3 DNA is TGTGCCAGCAGACTCAGCGACACCATATATTTT. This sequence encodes CASRLSDTIYF.

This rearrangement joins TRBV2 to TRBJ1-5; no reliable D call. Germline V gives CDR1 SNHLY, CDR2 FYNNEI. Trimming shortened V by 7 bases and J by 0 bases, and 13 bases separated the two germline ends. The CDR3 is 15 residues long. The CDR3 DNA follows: TGTGCCAGCACCCCCACGGGGTTTAGCAATCAGCCCCAGCATTTT. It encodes CASTPTGFSNQPQHF.

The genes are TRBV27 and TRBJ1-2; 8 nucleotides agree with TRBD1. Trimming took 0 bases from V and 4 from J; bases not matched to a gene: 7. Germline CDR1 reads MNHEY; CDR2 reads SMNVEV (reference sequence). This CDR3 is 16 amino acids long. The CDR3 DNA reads TGTGCCAGCAGTTTATCCCGGGACAGGATTTTCTATGGCTACACCTTC. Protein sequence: CASSLSRDRIFYGYTF.

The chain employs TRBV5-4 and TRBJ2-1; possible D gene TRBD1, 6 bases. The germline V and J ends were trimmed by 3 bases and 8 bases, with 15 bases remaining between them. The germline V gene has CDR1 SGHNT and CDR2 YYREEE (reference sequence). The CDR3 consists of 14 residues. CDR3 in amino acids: CASSSGWGRDEQFF. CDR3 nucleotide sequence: TGTGCCAGCAGCTCGGGCTGGGGGCGGGATGAGCAGTTCTTC.

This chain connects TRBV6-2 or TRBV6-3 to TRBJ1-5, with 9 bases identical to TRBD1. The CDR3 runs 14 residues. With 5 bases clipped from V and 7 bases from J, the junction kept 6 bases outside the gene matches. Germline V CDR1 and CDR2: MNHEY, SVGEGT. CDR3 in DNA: TGTGCCAGCAGTCGGGACAGGGTCCGGCAGCCCCAGCATTTT. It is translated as CASSRDRVRQPQHF.

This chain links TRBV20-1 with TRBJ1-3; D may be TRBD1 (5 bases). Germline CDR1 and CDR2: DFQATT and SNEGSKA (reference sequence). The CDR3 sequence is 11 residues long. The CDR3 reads CAGGAGNTIYF. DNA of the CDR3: TGCGCCGGGGGAGCGGGAAACACCATATATTTT.

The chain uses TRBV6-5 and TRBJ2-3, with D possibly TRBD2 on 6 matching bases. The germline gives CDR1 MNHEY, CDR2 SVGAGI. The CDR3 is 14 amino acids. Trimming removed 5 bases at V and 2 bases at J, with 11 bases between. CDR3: CASSRAGITDTQYF. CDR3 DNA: TGTGCCAGCAGTCGGGCGGGAATCACAGATACGCAGTATTTT.

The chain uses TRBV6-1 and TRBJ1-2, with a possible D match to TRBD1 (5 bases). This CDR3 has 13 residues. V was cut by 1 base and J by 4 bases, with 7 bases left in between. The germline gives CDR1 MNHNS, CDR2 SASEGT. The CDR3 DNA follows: TGTGCCAGCAGTGAAGGGGGCGGCTATGGCTACACCTTC. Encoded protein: CASSEGGGYGYTF.

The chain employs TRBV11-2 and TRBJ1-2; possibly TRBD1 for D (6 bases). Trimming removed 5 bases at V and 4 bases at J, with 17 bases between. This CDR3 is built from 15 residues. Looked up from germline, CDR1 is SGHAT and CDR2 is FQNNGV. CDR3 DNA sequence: TGTGCCAGCAGCCCCATCAGGGGCAGATCCTATGGCTACACCTTC. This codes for CASSPIRGRSYGYTF.

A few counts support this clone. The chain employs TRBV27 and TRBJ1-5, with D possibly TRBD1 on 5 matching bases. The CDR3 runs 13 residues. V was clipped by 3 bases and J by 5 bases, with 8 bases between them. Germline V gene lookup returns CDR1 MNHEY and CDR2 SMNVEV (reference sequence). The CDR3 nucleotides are TGTGCCAGCAGTTTTATCAGGGATCAGCCCCAGCATTTT. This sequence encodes CASSFIRDQPQHF.

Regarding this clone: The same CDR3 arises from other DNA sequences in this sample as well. The CDR3 spells CASSLYTDTQYF. CDR3 nucleotides: TGTGCCAGCAGCTTATACACAGATACGCAGTATTTT. The chain couples TRBV7-2 to TRBJ2-3, with D unresolved. The V end lost 2 bases, the J end lost 2 bases, and 2 bases lay between the germline ends. In germline, CDR1 is SGHTA, CDR2 FQGNSA. The CDR3 length is 12 residues.

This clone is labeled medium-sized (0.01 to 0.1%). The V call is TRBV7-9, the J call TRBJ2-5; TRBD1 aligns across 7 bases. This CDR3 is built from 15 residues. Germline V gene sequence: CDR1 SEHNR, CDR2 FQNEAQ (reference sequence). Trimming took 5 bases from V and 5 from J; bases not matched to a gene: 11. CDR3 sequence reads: CASSTGTEGGETQYF. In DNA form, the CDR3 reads TGTGCCAGCAGCACCGGGACAGAGGGCGGTGAGACCCAGTACTTC.

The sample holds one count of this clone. CDR3 DNA sequence: TGTGCCAGCAGTTATGACGCTGTAGGGACAGGGGGCTTGGAGACCCAGTACTTC. It is translated as CASSYDAVGTGGLETQYF. The chain joins TRBV6-2 or TRBV6-3 to TRBJ2-5; 12 bases fit TRBD1. Germline V gene lookup returns CDR1 MNHEY and CDR2 SVGEGT. The CDR3 is 18 amino acids. V trimming: 3 bases; J trimming: 5 bases; junction bases outside the gene matches: 13.

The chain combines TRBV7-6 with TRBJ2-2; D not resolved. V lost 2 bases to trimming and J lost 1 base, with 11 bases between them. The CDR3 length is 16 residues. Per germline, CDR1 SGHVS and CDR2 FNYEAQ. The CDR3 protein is CASSLLSDMNTGELFF. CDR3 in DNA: TGTGCCAGCAGCTTATTGTCAGATATGAACACCGGGGAGCTGTTTTTT.